These 6 T cell receptor beta chains were all obtained from the same sample, sequenced in a study of blood T cell repertoires in COVID-19. Method: immunoSEQ multiplex PCR; TCRdb's copy keeps in-frame clones and lacks some. The sample has 40,000 or so clones; 80% to 95% are singletons. Sequenced sample: peripheral blood. Every receptor here comes from a man aged 45 to 65 with active COVID-19.

The chain carries TRBV9 and TRBJ2-5, with 8 nucleotides matching TRBD2. V was clipped by 3 bases and J by 5 bases; unmatched bases: 6. The CDR3 length is 14 residues. CDR1 is SGDLS and CDR2 is YYNGEE in the germline V gene. The DNA of the CDR3 is TGTGCCAGCAGCGCGCGAGGCGGGGGGGAGACCCAGTACTTC. Encoded protein: CASSARGGGETQYF.

The chain is built from TRBV19 and TRBJ2-5, with a possible D match to TRBD2 (6 bases). Germline V gene sequence: CDR1 LNHDA, CDR2 SQIVND (reference sequence). This CDR3 has 14 amino acids. V shed 8 bases and J shed 3 bases, with 16 bases lying between them. The chain's CDR3 is CASSVISGEETQYF. In nucleotides, the CDR3 is TGTGCCAGTTCCGTTATATCGGGGGAAGAGACCCAGTACTTC. Based on the CDR3 plus reference TRBV19 and TRBJ2-5, the full variable domain is DGGITQSPKYLFRKEGQNVTLSCEQNLNHDAMYWYRQDPGQGLRLIYYSQIVNDFQKGDIAEGYSVSREKKESFPLTVTSAQKNPTAFYLCASSVISGEETQYFGPGTRLLVL.

In this sample, this clone turned up once. The chain employs TRBV5-5 and TRBJ1-5; 10 nucleotides agree with TRBD1. V was pared by 3 bases and J by 4 bases, with 7 bases of the junction left unmatched. The CDR3 is made up of 16 amino acids. In germline, CDR1 is SGHKS, CDR2 YYEKEE (reference sequence). CDR3 in amino acids: CASSSGTGARNQPQHF. Written as DNA, the CDR3 is TGTGCCAGCAGCTCCGGGACAGGGGCCCGAAATCAGCCCCAGCATTTT. Full variable domain (missing parts from reference TRBV5-5 and TRBJ1-5): DAGVTQSPTHLIKTRGQQVTLRCSPISGHKSVSWYQQVLGQGPQFIFQYYEKEERGRGNFPDRFSARQFPNYSSELNVNALLLGDSALYLCASSSGTGARNQPQHFGDGTRLSIL.

This clone has a single count. The chain uses TRBV9 and TRBJ1-6; D gene ambiguous. Trimming took off 4 bases at V and 1 base at J, with 12 bases between the two ends. The CDR3 consists of 16 residues. Per the germline V gene, CDR1 is SGDLS and CDR2 is YYNGEE. The chain's CDR3 is CASSLGESSYNSPLHF. For the CDR3, the DNA is TGTGCCAGCAGCCTCGGGGAGTCGTCCTATAATTCACCCCTCCACTTT.

This chain joins TRBV15 and TRBJ1-6, with 7 bases identical to TRBD1. Trimming took 0 bases from V and 7 from J; bases not matched to a gene: 3. The length of the CDR3 is 15 residues. CDR1 is LNHNV, CDR2 YYDKDF, per germline (reference sequence). This CDR3 reads CATSREDRSNSPLHF. CDR3 DNA sequence: TGTGCCACCAGCAGAGAGGACAGGTCCAATTCACCCCTCCACTTT.

On this clone itself: Since no conserved phenylalanine or tryptophan closes the CDR3, a read error is the likely cause. Because the CDR3's place on the DNA is in doubt, the DNA is left out and the CDR3 is given as listed by TCRdb. The chain recombines TRBV4-2 with TRBJ1-1; the tabulated D call, TRBD1, remains unverified against the DNA. Germline V CDR1 and CDR2: LGHNA, YNFKEQ. Termini included, the CDR3 measures 13 amino acids. This CDR3 reads CASSPSPTGGPSV.